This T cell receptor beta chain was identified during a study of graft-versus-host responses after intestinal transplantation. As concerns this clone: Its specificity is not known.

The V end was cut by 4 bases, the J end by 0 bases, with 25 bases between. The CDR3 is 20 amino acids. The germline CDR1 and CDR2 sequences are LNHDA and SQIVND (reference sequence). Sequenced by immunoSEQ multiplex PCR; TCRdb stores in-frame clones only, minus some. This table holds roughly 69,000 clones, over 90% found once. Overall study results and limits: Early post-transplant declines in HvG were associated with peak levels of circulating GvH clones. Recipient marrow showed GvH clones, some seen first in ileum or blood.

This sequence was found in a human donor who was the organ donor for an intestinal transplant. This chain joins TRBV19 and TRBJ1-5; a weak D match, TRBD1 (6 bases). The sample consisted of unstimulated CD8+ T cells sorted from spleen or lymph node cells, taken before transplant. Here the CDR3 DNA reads TGTGCCAGTAGTAACCTCGGGGCGGGGGGGCCCGGGTATAGCAATCAGCCCCAGCATTTT. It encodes CASSNLGAGGPGYSNQPQHF.